This T cell receptor beta chain emerged from a study of PD-1 blockade in mismatch repair-deficient tumors (dated by TCRdb to about 2017). Notes on the research overall: Between late 2013 and 2016, the trial enrolled roughly 80 consecutive patients with roughly eleven types of mismatch repair-deficient cancer, all of whom had received prior treatment and were progressing. Deep sequencing of TCR CDR3 regions was used to track tumor-associated T cell clones in peripheral blood of patients responding to PD-1 blockade. Results the study describes overall, beyond this receptor: Clones residing in the tumor, which were often undetectable in blood before treatment, expanded quickly after pembrolizumab and then contracted, generally before radiologic responses.

Mismatch repair deficiency in every enrolled patient was established by polymerase chain reaction or immunohistochemistry. TCR sequencing was performed for a few patients who responded to pembrolizumab therapy. Pembrolizumab PD-1 blockade was prospectively tested in advanced mismatch repair-deficient cancers, regardless of tissue of origin, in the phase II trial. Peripheral blood T cell samples were gathered serially, both before PD-1 blockade started and at multiple time points afterward. The timing of each blood sample was reported as weeks after the first dose of pembrolizumab. A note on this clone: Which antigen it targets is not known. No much larger clonotype is one base removed from it; base qualities were not supplied.

Library method: the immunoSEQ multiplex PCR assay. Here the immuneACCESS table is served through TCRdb, limited to in-frame sequences with V and J called. Missing clones are a known gap in these copies; in checked studies unresolved V genes cover under half, and the rest lacks a known reason. The sample profile shows 38,000 or so clones; more than 75% of them were found once. The ten most abundant clones make up roughly 4% of the sample. This clonotype originated in an adult with mismatch repair-deficient cancer. The specimen was peripheral blood, collected 76 weeks after starting pembrolizumab.

Read as DNA, the sequence is TGTGCCAGCAGCTTCTCCAGGACCACAGATACGCAGTATTTT. It codes for CASSFSRTTDTQYF. Recombination connected TRBV7-9 to TRBJ2-3; confidence is insufficient to name the D gene. Trimming costs V 3 bases and J 2 bases, and their ends lie 9 bases apart. Counted from cysteine to phenylalanine, this CDR3 has 14 amino acids. Only the CDR3 portion is preserved as DNA: 42 bases, with reading frame beginning at the first base. CDR1 and CDR2 were assigned from the germline V gene (reference sequence) as SEHNR and FQNEAQ.